This T cell receptor beta chain appears in the sequencing data of a study of a mutant IDH1 vaccine in newly diagnosed glioma. About the research overall: There were roughly 60% males and approximately 38% females among treated patients, whose mean age was about 40 years. Study outcomes and limitations: Altogether, 80% to 95% of patients exhibited vaccine-induced immune responses. Whatever changes occurred in top peripheral T cell clonotypes seemed unrelated to pseudoprogression.

Repertoires were generated with immunoSEQ multiplex PCR, while TCRdb's copy carries only in-frame clones and drops some. This table holds around 61,000 clones, over 80% found once. Time point indicated: week 5, during vaccination. Vaccination used 300 ug of mutant IDH1 20-mer peptide per dose, with topical imiquimod. As for this clone: The antigen remains undetermined.

In germline, CDR1 is MGHRA, CDR2 YSYEKL. V shed 3 bases and J shed 1 base, with 12 bases lying between them. The CDR3 has 15 amino acids. The clonotype comes from a woman between 35 and 50 years old with glioma. The chain uses TRBV4-1 and TRBJ1-1; D is unclear. Material: PBMCs, obtained from a glioma patient whose treatment included an IDH1 peptide vaccine. CDR3 DNA sequence: TGCGCCAGCAGCCAGAAGCCGGGAGCGAACACTGAAGCTTTCTTT. It is translated as CASSQKPGANTEAFF.